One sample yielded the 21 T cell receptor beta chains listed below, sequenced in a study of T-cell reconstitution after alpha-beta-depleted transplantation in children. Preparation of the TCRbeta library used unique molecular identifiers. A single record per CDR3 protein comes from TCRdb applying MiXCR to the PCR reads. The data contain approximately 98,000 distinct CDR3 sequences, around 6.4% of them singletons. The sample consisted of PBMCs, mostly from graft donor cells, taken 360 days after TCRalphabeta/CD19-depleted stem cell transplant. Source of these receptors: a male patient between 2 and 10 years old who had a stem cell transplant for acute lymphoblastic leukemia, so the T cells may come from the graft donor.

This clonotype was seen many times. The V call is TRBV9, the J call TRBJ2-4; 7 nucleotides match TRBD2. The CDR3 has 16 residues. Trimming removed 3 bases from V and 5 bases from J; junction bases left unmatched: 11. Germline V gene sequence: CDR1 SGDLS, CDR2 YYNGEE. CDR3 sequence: CASSAGGREGENIQYF. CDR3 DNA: TGTGCCAGCAGCGCTGGGGGGAGGGAAGGCGAAAACATTCAGTACTTC.

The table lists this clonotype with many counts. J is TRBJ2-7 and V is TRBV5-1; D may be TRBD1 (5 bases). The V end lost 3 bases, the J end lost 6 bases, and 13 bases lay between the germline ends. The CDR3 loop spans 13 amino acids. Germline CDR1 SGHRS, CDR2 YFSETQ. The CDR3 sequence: CASSYRQYGEQYF. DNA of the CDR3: TGCGCCAGCAGCTATAGACAGTACGGCGAGCAGTACTTC.

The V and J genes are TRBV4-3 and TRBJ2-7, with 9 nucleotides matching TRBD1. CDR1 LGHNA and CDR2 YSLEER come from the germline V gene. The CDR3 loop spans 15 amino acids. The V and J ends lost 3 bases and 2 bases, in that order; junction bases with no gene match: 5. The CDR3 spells CASSHPGQGTYEQYF. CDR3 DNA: TGCGCCAGCAGCCACCCGGGACAGGGAACCTACGAGCAGTACTTC.

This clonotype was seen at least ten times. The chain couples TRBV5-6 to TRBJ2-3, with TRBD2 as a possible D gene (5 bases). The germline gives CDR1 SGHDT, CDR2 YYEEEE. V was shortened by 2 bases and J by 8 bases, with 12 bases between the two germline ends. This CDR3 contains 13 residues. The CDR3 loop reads CASSFNEGTTQYF. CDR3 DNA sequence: TGTGCCAGCAGCTTTAATGAGGGAACTACGCAGTATTTT.

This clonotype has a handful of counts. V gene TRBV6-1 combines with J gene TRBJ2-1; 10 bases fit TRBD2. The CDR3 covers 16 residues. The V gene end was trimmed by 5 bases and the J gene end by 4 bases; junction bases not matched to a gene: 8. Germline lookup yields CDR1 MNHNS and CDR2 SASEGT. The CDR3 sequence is CASSPLAGLVYNEQFF. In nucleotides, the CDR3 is TGTGCCAGCAGTCCACTAGCGGGGCTGGTTTACAATGAGCAGTTCTTC.

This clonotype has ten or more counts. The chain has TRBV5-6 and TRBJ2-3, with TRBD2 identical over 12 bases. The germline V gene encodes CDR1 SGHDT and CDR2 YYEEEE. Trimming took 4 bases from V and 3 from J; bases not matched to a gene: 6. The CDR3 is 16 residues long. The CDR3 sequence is CASSPGTSGLTDTQYF. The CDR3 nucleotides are TGTGCCAGCAGCCCAGGGACTAGCGGGCTTACAGATACGCAGTATTTT.

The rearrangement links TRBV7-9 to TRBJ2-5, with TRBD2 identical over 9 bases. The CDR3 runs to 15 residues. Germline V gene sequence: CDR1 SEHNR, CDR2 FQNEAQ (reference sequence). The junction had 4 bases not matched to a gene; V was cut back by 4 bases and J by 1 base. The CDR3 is CASSSREGFQETQYF. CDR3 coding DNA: TGTGCCAGCAGCTCGCGGGAGGGATTCCAAGAGACCCAGTACTTC.

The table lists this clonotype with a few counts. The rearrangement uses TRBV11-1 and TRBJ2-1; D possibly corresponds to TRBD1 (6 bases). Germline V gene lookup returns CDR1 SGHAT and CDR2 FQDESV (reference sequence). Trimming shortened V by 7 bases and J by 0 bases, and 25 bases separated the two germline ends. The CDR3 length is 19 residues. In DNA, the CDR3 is TGTGCCAGCACCGTGGGGGCTTCCATCTTCCACCGCTCCTACAATGAGCAGTTCTTC. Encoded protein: CASTVGASIFHRSYNEQFF.

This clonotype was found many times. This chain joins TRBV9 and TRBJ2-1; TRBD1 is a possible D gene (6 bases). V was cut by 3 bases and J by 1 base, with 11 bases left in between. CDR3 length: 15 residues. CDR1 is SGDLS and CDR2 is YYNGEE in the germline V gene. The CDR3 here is CASSDREGSYNEQFF. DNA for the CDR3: TGTGCCAGCAGCGACAGGGAAGGGTCCTACAATGAGCAGTTCTTC.

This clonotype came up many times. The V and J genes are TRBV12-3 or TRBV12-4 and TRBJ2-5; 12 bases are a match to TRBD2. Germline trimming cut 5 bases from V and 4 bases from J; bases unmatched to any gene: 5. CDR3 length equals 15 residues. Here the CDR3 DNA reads TGTGCCAGCAGTCCAAGACTAGCGGGAGTAGAGACCCAGTACTTC. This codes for CASSPRLAGVETQYF.

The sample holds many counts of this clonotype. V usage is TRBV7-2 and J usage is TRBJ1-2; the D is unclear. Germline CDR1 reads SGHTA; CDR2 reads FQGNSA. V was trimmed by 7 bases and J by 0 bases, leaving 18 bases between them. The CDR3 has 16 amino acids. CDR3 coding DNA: TGTGCCAGCACCCCTCTAATTCGTACCGCTAACTATGGCTACACCTTC. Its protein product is CASTPLIRTANYGYTF.

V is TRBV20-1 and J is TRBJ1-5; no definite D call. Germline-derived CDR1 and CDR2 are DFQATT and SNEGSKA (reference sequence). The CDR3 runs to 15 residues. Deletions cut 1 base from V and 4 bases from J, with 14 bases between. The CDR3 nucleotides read TGCAGTGCTAGAGGATATACAGAGACTAATCAGCCCCAGCATTTT. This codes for CSARGYTETNQPQHF.

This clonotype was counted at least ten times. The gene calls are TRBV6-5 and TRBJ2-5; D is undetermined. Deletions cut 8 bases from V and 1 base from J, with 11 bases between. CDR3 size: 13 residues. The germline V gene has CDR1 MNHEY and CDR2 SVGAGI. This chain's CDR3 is CASLGPSQETQYF. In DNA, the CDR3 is TGTGCCAGCCTCGGGCCGTCCCAAGAGACCCAGTACTTC.

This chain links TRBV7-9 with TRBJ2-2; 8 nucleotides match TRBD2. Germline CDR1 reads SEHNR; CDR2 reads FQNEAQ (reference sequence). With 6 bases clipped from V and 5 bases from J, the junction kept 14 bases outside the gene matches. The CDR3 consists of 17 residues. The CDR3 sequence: CASSQPPGSGRTGELFF. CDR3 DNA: TGTGCCAGCAGTCAACCCCCTGGGAGCGGGAGAACCGGGGAGCTGTTTTTT.

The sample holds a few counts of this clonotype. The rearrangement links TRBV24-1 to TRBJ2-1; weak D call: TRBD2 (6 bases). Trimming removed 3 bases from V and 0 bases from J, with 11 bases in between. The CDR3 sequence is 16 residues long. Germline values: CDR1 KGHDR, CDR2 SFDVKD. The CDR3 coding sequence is TGTGCCACCAGTGATGCCGGGAGAAGCTCCTACAATGAGCAGTTCTTC. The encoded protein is CATSDAGRSSYNEQFF.

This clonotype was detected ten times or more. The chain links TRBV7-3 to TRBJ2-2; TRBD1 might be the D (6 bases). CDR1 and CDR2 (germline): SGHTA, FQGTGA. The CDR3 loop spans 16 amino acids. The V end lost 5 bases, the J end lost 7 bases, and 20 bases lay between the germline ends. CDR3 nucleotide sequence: TGTGCCAGCAGCCTTACCAACAGGGCATTGGGCGGGGAGCTGTTTTTT. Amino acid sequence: CASSLTNRALGGELFF.

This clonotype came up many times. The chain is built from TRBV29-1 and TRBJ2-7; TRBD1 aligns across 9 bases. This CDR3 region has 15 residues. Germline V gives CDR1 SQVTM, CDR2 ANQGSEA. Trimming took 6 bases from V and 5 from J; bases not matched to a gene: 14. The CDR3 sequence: CSVEGLPGQGDEQYF. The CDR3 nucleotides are TGCAGCGTGGAGGGTTTACCGGGACAGGGAGACGAGCAGTACTTC.

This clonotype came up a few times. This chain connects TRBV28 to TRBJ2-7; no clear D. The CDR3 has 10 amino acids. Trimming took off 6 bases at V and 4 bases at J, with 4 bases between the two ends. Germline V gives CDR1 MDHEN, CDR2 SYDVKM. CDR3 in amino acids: CASSTYEQYF. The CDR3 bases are TGTGCCAGCAGCACTTACGAGCAGTACTTC. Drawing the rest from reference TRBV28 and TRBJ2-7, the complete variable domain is DVKVTQSSRYLVKRTGEKVFLECVQDMDHENMFWYRQDPGLGLRLIYFSYDVKMKEKGDIPEGYSVSREKKERFSLILESASTNQTSMYLCASSTYEQYFGPGTRLTVT.

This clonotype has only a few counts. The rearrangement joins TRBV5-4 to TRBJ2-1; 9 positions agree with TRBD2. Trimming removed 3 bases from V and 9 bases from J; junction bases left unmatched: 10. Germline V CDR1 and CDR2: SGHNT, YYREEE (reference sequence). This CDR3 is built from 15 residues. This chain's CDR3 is CASSWKREVRGEQFF. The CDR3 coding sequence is TGTGCCAGCAGCTGGAAGCGGGAGGTACGGGGTGAGCAGTTCTTC. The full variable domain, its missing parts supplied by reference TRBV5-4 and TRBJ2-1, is ETGVTQSPTHLIKTRGQQVTLRCSSQSGHNTVSWYQQALGQGPQFIFQYYREEENGRGNFPPRFSGLQFPNYSSELNVNALELDDSALYLCASSWKREVRGEQFFGPGTRLTVL.

CDR3 in amino acids: CASSVGSGSNVYEQYF. CDR3 bases: TGTGCCAGCAGCGTAGGGAGCGGATCAAACGTCTACGAGCAGTACTTC. J is TRBJ2-7 and V is TRBV9; weak D call: TRBD2 (5 bases). The V end lost 0 bases, the J end lost 3 bases, and 16 bases lay between the germline ends. Germline CDR1 and CDR2: SGDLS and YYNGEE. The CDR3 has 16 residues.

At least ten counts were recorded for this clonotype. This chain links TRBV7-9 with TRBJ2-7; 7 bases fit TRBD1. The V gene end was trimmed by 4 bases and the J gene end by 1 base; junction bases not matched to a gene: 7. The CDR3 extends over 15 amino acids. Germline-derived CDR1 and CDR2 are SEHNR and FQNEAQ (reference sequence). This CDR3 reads CASSSAGGISYEQYF. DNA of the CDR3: TGTGCCAGCAGCTCGGCAGGGGGAATTTCCTACGAGCAGTACTTC.